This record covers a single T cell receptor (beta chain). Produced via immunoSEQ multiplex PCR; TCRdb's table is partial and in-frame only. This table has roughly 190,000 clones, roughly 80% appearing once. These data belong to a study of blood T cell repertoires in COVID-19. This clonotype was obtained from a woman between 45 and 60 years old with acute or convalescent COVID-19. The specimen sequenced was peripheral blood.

The CDR3 region has the DNA TGTGCCAGCAGCTTCGCAACCGGGACAGCTAATGAAAAACTGTTTTTT. It codes for CASSFATGTANEKLFF. The genes are TRBV5-6 and TRBJ1-4; 7 nucleotides align to TRBD1. The CDR3 consists of 16 residues. The V and J ends lost 2 bases and 3 bases, in that order; junction bases with no gene match: 7. The germline CDR1 and CDR2 sequences are SGHDT and YYEEEE.